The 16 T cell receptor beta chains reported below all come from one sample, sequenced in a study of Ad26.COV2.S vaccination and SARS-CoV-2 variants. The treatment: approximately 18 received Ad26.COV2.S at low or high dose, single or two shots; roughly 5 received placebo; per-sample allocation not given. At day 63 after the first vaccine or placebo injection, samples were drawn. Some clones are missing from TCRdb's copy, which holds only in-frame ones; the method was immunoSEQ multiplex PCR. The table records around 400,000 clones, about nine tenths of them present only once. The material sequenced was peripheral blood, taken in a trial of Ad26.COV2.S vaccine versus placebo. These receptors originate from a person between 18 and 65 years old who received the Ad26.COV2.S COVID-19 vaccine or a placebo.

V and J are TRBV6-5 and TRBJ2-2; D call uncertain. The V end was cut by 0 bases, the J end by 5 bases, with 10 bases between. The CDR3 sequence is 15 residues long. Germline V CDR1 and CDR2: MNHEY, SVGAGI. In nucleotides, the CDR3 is TGTGCCAGCAGTTACTCGACCCCGGGTACCGGGGAGCTGTTTTTT. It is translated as CASSYSTPGTGELFF.

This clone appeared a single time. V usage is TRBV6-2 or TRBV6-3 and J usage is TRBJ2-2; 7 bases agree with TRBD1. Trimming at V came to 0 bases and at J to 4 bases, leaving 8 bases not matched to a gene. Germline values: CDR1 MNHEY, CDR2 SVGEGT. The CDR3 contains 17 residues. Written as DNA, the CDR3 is TGTGCCAGCAGTTACTCTCCCGGGACAGCCTTCACCGGGGAGCTGTTTTTT. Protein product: CASSYSPGTAFTGELFF.

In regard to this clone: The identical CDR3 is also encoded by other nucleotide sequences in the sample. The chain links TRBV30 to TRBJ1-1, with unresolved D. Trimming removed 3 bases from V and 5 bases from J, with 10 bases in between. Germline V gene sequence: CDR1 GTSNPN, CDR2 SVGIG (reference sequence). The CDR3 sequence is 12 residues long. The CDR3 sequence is CAWRGFGTEAFF. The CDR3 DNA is TGTGCCTGGAGGGGCTTTGGAACTGAAGCTTTCTTT.

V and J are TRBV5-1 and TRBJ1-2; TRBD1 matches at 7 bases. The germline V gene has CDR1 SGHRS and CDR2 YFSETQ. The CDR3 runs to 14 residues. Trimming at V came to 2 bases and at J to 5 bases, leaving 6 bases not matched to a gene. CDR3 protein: CASSLQGRDYGYTF. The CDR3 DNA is TGCGCCAGCAGCTTACAGGGGAGAGATTATGGCTACACCTTC.

The CDR3 reads CASSPNDWTVNYGYTF. The CDR3 DNA is TGTGCCAGCTCACCGAACGATTGGACAGTCAACTATGGCTACACCTTC. V gene TRBV18 combines with J gene TRBJ1-2; D is perhaps TRBD1 (6 bases). Germline-derived CDR1 and CDR2 are KGHSH and LQKENI. CDR3 length equals 16 residues. Trimming shortened V by 3 bases and J by 2 bases, and 16 bases separated the two germline ends.

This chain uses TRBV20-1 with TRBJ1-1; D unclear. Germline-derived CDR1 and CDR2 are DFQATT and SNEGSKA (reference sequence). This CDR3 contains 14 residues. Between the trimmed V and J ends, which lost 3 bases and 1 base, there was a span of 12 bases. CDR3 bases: TGCAGTGCTAGTTATGGCAGCCCGAACACTGAAGCTTTCTTT. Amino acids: CSASYGSPNTEAFF.

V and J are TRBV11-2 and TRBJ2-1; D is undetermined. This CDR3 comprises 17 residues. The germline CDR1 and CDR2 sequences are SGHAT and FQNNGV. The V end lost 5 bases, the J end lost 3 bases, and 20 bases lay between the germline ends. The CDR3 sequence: CASSGGSSLGFYNEQFF. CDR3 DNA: TGTGCCAGCAGCGGCGGATCTTCCCTCGGATTCTACAATGAGCAGTTCTTC.

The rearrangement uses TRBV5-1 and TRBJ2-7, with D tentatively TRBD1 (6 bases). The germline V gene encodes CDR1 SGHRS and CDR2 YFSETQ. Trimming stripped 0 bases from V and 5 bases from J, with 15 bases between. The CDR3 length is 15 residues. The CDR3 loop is CASSLAGRGNDEQYF. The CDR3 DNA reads TGCGCCAGCAGCTTGGCTGGTAGGGGGAACGACGAGCAGTACTTC. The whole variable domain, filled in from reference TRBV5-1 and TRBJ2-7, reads KAGVTQTPRYLIKTRGQQVTLSCSPISGHRSVSWYQQTPGQGLQFLFEYFSETQRNKGNFPGRFSGRQFSNSRSEMNVSTLELGDSALYLCASSLAGRGNDEQYFGPGTRLTVT.

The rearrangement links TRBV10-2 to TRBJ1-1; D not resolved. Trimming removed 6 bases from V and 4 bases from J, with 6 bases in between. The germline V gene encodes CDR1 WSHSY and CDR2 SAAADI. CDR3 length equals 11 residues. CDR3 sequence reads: CASRAGTEAFF. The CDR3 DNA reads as TGCGCCAGCAGGGCGGGCACTGAAGCTTTCTTT.

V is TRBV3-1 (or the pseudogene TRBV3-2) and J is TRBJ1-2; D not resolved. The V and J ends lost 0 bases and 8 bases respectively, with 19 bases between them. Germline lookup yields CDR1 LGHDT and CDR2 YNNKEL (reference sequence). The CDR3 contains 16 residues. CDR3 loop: CASSQEGFVKRVGYTF. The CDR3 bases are TGTGCCAGCAGCCAAGAAGGGTTTGTTAAGCGAGTGGGCTACACCTTC.

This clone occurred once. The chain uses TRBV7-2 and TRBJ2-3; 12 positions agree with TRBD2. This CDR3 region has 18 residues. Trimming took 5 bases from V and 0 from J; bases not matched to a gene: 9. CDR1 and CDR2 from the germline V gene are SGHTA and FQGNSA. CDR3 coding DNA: TGTGCCAGCAGCCCACGACTAGCGGGAGCTCCTAGCACAGATACGCAGTATTTT. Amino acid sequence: CASSPRLAGAPSTDTQYF. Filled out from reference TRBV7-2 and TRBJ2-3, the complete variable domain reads GAGVSQSPSNKVTEKGKDVELRCDPISGHTALYWYRQSLGQGLEFLIYFQGNSAPDKSGLPSDRFSAERTGGSVSTLTIQRTQQEDSAVYLCASSPRLAGAPSTDTQYFGPGTRLTVL.

CDR3 in amino acids: CASIQTGELFF. CDR3 nucleotides: TGTGCCAGCATCCAAACCGGGGAGCTGTTTTTT. V gene TRBV9 combines with J gene TRBJ2-2; no firm D call. The CDR3 consists of 11 residues. Trimming pared 6 bases from V and 5 bases from J, leaving 5 bases between. The germline V gene encodes CDR1 SGDLS and CDR2 YYNGEE. Full variable domain (missing parts from reference TRBV9 and TRBJ2-2): DSGVTQTPKHLITATGQRVTLRCSPRSGDLSVYWYQQSLDQGLQFLIQYYNGEERAKGNILERFSAQQFPDLHSELNLSSLELGDSALYFCASIQTGELFFGEGSRLTVL.

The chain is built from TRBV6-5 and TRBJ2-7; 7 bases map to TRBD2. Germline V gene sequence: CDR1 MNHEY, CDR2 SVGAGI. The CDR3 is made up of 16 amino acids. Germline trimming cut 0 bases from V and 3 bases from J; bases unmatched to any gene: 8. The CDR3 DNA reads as TGTGCCAGCAGTTACTCATTCTCGGGAGGAGGCTACGAGCAGTACTTC. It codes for CASSYSFSGGGYEQYF.

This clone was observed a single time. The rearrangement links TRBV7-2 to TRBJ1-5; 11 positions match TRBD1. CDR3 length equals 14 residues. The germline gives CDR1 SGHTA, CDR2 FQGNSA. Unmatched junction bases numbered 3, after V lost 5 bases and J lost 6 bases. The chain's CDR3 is CASSPDRGLQPQHF. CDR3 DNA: TGTGCCAGCAGCCCGGACAGGGGGCTTCAGCCCCAGCATTTT.

The CDR3 DNA reads as TGCGCCAGCAGCTTGGGCTTACTAGCGGGAGGGCCCTCACGAAACACCGGGGAGCTGTTTTTT. Translated, it gives CASSLGLLAGGPSRNTGELFF. This chain connects TRBV5-1 to TRBJ2-2; 13 positions agree with TRBD2. V lost 0 bases to trimming and J lost 2 bases; unmatched junction nucleotides: 13. The CDR3 runs to 21 residues. The germline gives CDR1 SGHRS, CDR2 YFSETQ.

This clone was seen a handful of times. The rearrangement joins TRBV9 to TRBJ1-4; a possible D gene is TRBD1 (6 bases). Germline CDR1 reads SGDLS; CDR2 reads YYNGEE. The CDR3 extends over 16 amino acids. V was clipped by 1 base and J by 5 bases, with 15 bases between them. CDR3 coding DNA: TGTGCCAGCAGCGTATGGGGTGGACAGAAGAATGAAAAACTGTTTTTT. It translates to CASSVWGGQKNEKLFF.